What follows describes a single T cell receptor beta chain. Its antigen is not identified. Unexposed donor CD4+ T cells date from about 2011-2018, before the COVID-19 pandemic. The cells were cultured for under 13 days before CD4+ T cells were isolated. Germline lookup yields CDR1 SEHNR and CDR2 FQNEAQ (reference sequence). V was shortened by 7 bases and J by 5 bases, with 17 bases between the two germline ends. The CDR3 totals 15 residues. The data were taken from a study of CD4 T cells in relation to SARS-CoV-2 and coronaviruses. Overall study: Controls used an HIV-1 Nef peptide pool or no peptide.

Sequenced by immunoSEQ multiplex PCR; TCRdb stores in-frame clones only, minus some. Of under 35,000 clones in the sample, more than 75% are singletons; the top ten hold less than 20%. General observations from the study: No crossreactivity against non-spike viral proteins was tested here. Compared with monoreactive clones, crossreactive clones showed significantly weaker SARS-CoV-2 expansion.

This receptor was obtained from a human donor in good health. The chain has TRBV7-9 and TRBJ1-4, with D possibly TRBD1 on 6 matching bases. The sequenced sample was CD4+ T cells from PBMCs, cultured in vitro. The CDR3: CASIPRGATNEKLFF. The CDR3 coding sequence is TGTGCCAGCATCCCGCGGGGGGCTACAAATGAAAAACTGTTTTTT. Combining the CDR3 with reference TRBV7-9 and TRBJ1-4 gives the whole variable domain DTGVSQNPRHKITKRGQNVTFRCDPISEHNRLYWYRQTLGQGPEFLTYFQNEAQLEKSRLLSDRFSAERPKGSFSTLEIQRTEQGDSAMYLCASIPRGATNEKLFFGSGTQLSVL.